Each of the 6 T cell receptor beta chains below was sequenced from the same sample in a study of spatial heterogeneity in lung cancer. These TCRs' antigens remain unknown. The time point is: sample taken at primary tumor resection. Study results and caveats: Expanded intratumoral alpha and beta TCR counts tracked tumor mutation counts.

Using its own MiXCR run on the 5' RACE reads, TCRdb lists one record per CDR3 protein. The sample records around 100,000 distinct CDR3 sequences, 4% to 4.5% being singletons. This material consisted of lung tumor tissue, taken at surgery. These receptors were collected from a male donor with early-stage non-small cell lung cancer.

This clonotype appeared many times. The rearrangement links TRBV2 to TRBJ1-6; D is unclear. V lost 9 bases and J lost 2, with 8 bases in between. This CDR3 comprises 13 residues. Germline loops: CDR1 SNHLY, CDR2 FYNNEI. CDR3 region: CASYKTYNSPLHF. The CDR3 DNA follows: TGTGCCAGTTACAAAACCTATAATTCACCCCTCCACTTT.

This sequence joins TRBV4-2 and TRBJ2-1; possibly TRBD1 for D (6 bases). In germline, CDR1 is LGHNA, CDR2 YNFKEQ. V lost 1 base and J lost 9, with 22 bases in between. The CDR3 has 17 residues. CDR3 sequence (DNA): TGTGCCAGCAGCCAAGTTTGGGACCGCAGGGGTTCTGTTGAGCAGTTCTTC. Its translation: CASSQVWDRRGSVEQFF.

The sample holds many counts of this clonotype. This chain links TRBV7-8 with TRBJ2-5; possibly TRBD1 for D (5 bases). The CDR3 sequence is 15 residues long. Trimming shortened V by 2 bases and J by 4 bases, and 14 bases separated the two germline ends. CDR1 is SGHVS and CDR2 is FQNEAQ in the germline V gene. CDR3 region: CASSLRARAGETQYF. Here the CDR3 DNA reads TGTGCCAGCAGCTTAAGGGCCAGGGCAGGAGAGACCCAGTACTTC.

The chain combines TRBV2 with TRBJ2-1; 7 positions agree with TRBD2. Germline V gene data show CDR1 as SNHLY and CDR2 as FYNNEI. V shed 3 bases, J shed 9 bases, and the junction held 14 bases outside the gene matches. This CDR3 region has 16 residues. The CDR3 is CASSDVKGLGLGEQFF. The CDR3 DNA follows: TGTGCCAGCAGTGACGTTAAAGGACTAGGGCTTGGTGAGCAGTTCTTC.

In this sample, this clonotype turned up many times. The J gene is TRBJ2-2, the V gene TRBV9; no clear D gene. The V gene's germline CDR1 is SGDLS and CDR2 YYNGEE. V was clipped by 0 bases and J by 5 bases, with 5 bases between them. The CDR3 sequence is 13 residues long. CDR3 sequence: CASSVGGTGELFF. In DNA, the CDR3 is TGTGCCAGCAGCGTAGGAGGTACCGGGGAGCTGTTTTTT.

In its sample, this clonotype ranks as large. The chain recombines TRBV2 with TRBJ1-5; no clear D. This CDR3 region has 14 residues. Between the trimmed V and J ends, which lost 1 base and 4 bases, there was a span of 8 bases. From germline, CDR1 is SNHLY and CDR2 FYNNEI. In DNA, the CDR3 is TGTGCCAGCAGTGAAGGGGGTGGAAATCAGCCCCAGCATTTT. Amino acid sequence: CASSEGGGNQPQHF.